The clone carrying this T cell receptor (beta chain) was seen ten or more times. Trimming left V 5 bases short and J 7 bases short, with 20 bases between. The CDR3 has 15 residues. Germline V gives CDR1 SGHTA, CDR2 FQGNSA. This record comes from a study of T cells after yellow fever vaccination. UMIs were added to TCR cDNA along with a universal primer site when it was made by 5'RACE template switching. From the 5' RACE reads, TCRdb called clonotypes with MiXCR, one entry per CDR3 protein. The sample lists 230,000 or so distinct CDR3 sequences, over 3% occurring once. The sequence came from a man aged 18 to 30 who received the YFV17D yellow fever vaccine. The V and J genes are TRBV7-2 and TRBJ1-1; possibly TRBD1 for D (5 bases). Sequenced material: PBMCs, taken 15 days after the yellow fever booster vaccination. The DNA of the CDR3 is TGTGCCAGCAGCACCCGCGGGGGGGGGACTATTGAAGCTTTCTTT. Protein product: CASSTRGGGTIEAFF.